In its sample, the clone carrying this TCR beta chain was seen once. As yet, its antigen is unknown. The CDR3 end shows no conserved phenylalanine or tryptophan, and so a read error is likely. The CDR3 is 13 amino acids. With 6 bases removed from V and 4 bases from J, the gap between germline ends came to 12 bases. Per germline, CDR1 MNHNS and CDR2 SASEGT. These data originate in a study of regulatory T cells in long-lasting Graves disease. Study-level findings and limits: Repertoires from persistent disease leaned toward TRBV28, TRBJ1-2 and TRBJ2-5.

To make TCR beta libraries, researchers used iRepertoire HTBI primers and Arm-PCR of CDR3 regions. TCRdb reanalysed the multiplex PCR reads using MiXCR and keeps one entry per CDR3 protein. Of around 450,000 distinct CDR3 sequences listed, over 12% were seen once; the top ten hold roughly 7.7%. Sample time point: newly diagnosed GD, antithyroid drugs for less than 3 months. Researchers made the TCR library from RNA that was extracted from PBMCs. These data also featured in a second study, about T cells in Graves' hyperthyroidism and ophthalmopathy.

The material was peripheral blood mononuclear cells (PBMCs), obtained at new diagnosis, from a patient treated with antithyroid drugs. The V gene is TRBV6-1, the J gene TRBJ2-5, with D perhaps TRBD2 (6 bases). The receptor comes from a woman in her forties with Graves disease. The DNA of the CDR3 is TGTGCCAGCAGAGCCGGAGGGAGAGAGACCCAGTACCTC. This translates into CASRAGGRETQYL.